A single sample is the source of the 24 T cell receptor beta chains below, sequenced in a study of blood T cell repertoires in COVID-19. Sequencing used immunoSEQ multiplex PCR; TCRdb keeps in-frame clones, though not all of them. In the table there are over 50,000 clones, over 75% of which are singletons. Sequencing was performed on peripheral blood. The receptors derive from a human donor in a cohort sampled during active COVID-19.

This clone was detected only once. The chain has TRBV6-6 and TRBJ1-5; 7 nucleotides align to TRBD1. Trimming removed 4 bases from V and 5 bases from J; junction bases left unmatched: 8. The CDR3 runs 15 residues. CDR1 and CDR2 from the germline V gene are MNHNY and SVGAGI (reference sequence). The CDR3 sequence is CASSSPGTDHQPQHF. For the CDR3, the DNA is TGTGCCAGCAGTTCGCCTGGGACAGATCATCAGCCCCAGCATTTT.

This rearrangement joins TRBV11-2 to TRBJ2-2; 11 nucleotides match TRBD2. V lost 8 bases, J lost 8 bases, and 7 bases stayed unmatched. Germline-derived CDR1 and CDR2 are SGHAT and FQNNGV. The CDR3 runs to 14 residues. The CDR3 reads CASLEPSGRGELFF. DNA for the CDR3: TGTGCCAGCCTAGAACCTAGCGGGAGGGGGGAGCTGTTTTTT.

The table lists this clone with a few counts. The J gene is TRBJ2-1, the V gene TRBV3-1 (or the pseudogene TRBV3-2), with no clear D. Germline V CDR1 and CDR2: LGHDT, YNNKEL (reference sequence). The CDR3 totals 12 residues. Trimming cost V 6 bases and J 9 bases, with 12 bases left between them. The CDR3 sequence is CASSAMRSEQFF. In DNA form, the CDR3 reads TGTGCCAGCAGTGCTATGAGGAGTGAGCAGTTCTTC.

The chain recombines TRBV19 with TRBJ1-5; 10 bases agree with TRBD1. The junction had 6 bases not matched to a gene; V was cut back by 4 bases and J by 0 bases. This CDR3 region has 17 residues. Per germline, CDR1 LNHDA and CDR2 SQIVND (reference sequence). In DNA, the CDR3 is TGTGCCAGTAGTAGCCGGGACAGGGGATATAGCAATCAGCCCCAGCATTTT. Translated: CASSSRDRGYSNQPQHF.

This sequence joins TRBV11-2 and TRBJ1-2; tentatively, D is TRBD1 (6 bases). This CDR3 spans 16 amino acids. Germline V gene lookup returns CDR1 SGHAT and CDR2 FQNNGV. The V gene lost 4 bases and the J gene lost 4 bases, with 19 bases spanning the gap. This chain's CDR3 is CASSSRLQGPFYGYTF. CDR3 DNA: TGTGCCAGCAGCTCGAGATTACAGGGTCCCTTCTATGGCTACACCTTC.

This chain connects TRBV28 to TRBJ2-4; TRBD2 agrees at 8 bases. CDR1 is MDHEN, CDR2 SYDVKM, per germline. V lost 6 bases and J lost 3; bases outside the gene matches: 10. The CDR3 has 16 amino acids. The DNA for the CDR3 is TGTGCCAGCAGCGCGGGGGGTCTATTGGGCAAAAACATTCAGTACTTC. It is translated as CASSAGGLLGKNIQYF.

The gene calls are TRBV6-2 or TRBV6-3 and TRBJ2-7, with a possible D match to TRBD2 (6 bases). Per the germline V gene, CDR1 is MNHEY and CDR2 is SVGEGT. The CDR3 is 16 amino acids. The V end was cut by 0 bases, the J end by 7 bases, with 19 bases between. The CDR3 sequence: CASSYSVAGSNKEQYF. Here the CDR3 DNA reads TGTGCCAGCAGTTACTCTGTCGCGGGGTCGAATAAAGAGCAGTACTTC.

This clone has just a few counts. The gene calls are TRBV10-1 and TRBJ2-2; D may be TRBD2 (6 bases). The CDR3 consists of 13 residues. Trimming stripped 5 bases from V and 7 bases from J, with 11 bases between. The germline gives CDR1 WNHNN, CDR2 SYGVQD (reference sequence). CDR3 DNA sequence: TGCGCCAGCAGTAGGCGGGAAAGCGGGGAGCTGTTTTTT. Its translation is CASSRRESGELFF.

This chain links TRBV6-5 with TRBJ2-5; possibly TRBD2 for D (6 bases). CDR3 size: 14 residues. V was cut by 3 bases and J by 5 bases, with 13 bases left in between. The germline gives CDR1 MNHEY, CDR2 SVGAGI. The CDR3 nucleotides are TGTGCCAGCAGTTATACAAGTCTAGCGGAGACCCAGTACTTC. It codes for CASSYTSLAETQYF.

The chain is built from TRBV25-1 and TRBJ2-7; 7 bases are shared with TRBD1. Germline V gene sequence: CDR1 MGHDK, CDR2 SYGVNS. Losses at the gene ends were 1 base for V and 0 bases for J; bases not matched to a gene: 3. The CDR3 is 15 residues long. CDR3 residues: CASSEFGTASYEQYF. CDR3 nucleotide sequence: TGTGCCAGCAGTGAATTCGGGACAGCCTCCTACGAGCAGTACTTC.

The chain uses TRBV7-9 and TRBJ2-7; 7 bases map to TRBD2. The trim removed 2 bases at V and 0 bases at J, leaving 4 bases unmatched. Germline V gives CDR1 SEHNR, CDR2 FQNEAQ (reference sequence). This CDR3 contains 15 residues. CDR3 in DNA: TGTGCCAGCAGCTTACCCCGGGAGGTCTCCTACGAGCAGTACTTC. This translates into CASSLPREVSYEQYF.

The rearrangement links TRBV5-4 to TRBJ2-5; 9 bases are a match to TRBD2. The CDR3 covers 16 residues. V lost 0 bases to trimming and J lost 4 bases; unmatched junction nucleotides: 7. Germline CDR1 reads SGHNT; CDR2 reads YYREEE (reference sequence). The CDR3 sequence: CASSLDVLSGRETQYF. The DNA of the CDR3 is TGTGCCAGCAGCTTGGACGTCCTTAGCGGGAGAGAGACCCAGTACTTC.

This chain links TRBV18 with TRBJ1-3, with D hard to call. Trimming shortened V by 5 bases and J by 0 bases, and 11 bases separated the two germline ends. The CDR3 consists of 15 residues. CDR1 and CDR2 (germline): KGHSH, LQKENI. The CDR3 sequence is CASSSYRDSGNTIYF. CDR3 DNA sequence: TGTGCCAGCTCATCATACAGAGACTCTGGAAACACCATATATTTT.

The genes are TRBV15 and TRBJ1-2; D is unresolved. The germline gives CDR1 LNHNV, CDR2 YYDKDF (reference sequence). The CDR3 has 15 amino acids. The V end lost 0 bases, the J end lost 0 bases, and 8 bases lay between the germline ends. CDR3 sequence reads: CATSREADSNYGYTF. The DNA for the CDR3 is TGTGCCACCAGCAGAGAGGCGGACTCTAACTATGGCTACACCTTC. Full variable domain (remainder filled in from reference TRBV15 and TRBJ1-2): DAMVIQNPRYQVTQFGKPVTLSCSQTLNHNVMYWYQQKSSQAPKLLFHYYDKDFNNEADTPDNFQSRRPNTSFCFLDIRSPGLGDTAMYLCATSREADSNYGYTFGSGTRLTVV.

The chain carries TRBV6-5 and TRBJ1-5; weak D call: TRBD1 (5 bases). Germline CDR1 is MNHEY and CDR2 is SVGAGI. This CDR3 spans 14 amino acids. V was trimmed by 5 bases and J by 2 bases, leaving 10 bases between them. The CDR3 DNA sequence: TGTGCCAGCAGTCTACGGGGGGGCAATCAGCCCCAGCATTTT. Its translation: CASSLRGGNQPQHF.

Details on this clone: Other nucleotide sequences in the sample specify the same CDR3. The CDR3 is CASSPGQSQETQYF. The CDR3 DNA reads TGCGCCAGCAGCCCGGGACAGAGTCAAGAGACCCAGTACTTC. The gene calls are TRBV5-1 and TRBJ2-5; 7 bases agree with TRBD1. Germline trimming cut 4 bases from V and 2 bases from J; bases unmatched to any gene: 5. Germline CDR1 is SGHRS and CDR2 is YFSETQ. The CDR3 loop spans 14 amino acids.

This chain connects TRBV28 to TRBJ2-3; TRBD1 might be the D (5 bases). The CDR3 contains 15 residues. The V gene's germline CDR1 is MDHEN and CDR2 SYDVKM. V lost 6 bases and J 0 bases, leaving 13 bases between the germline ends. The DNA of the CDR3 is TGTGCCAGCAGACCTACAGGTTACAGCACAGATACGCAGTATTTT. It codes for CASRPTGYSTDTQYF.

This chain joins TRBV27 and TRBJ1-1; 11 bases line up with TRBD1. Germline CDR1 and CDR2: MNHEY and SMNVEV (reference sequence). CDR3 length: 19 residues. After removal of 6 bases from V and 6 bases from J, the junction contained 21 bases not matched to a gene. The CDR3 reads CASRFHTGTGGVGRSEAFF. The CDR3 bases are TGTGCCAGCAGATTTCATACCGGGACAGGGGGTGTGGGTAGGTCTGAAGCTTTCTTT.

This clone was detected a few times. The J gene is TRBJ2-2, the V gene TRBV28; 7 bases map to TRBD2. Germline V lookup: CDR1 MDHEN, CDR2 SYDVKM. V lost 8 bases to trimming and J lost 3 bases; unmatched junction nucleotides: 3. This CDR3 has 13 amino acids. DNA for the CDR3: TGTGCCAGCCTGGGGAGGGACACCGGGGAGCTGTTTTTT. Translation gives CASLGRDTGELFF.

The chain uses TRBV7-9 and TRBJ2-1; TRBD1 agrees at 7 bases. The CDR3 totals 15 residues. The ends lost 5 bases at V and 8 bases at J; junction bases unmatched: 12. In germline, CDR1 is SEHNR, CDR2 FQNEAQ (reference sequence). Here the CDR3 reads CASSLSSQGNHEQFF. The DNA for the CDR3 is TGTGCCAGCAGCCTTTCCTCACAGGGGAATCATGAGCAGTTCTTC.

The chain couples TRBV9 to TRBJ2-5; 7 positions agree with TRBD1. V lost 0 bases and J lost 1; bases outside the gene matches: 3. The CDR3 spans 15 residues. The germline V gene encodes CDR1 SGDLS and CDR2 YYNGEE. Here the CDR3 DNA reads TGTGCCAGCAGCGTAGAAGGGGGCCCCCAAGAGACCCAGTACTTC. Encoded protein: CASSVEGGPQETQYF.

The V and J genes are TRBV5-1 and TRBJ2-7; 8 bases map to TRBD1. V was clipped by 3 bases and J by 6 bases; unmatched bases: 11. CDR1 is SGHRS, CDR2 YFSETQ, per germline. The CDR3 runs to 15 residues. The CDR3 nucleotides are TGCGCCAGCAGCTCGTACACCGGGACAGGTGGCGAGCAGTACTTC. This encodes CASSSYTGTGGEQYF.

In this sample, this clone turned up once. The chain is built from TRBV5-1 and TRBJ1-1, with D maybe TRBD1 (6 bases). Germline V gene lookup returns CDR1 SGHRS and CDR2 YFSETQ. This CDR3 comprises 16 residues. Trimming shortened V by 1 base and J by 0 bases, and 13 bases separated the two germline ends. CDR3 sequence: CASSLSGPGVNTEAFF. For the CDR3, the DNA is TGCGCCAGCAGCTTGTCCGGACCAGGGGTGAACACTGAAGCTTTCTTT.

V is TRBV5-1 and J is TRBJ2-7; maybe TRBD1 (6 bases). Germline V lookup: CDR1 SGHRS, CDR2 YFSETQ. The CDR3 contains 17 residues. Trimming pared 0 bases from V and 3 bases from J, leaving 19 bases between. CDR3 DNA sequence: TGCGCCAGCAGCTTGGGGGGTAGGACAGAAAAGATCTACGAGCAGTACTTC. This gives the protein CASSLGGRTEKIYEQYF.